One and the same sample provided the 25 T cell receptor beta chains below, sequenced in a study of shared clonotypes between healthy human individuals. The assay was immunoSEQ multiplex PCR, and TCRdb's table has in-frame clones only and misses some. The top ten hold more than 0.12% of the sample, which has about 2,500,000 clones, around 90% seen once. The sequenced material came from naive CD4+ T cells sorted from blood. Documented subset: CD45RA+ positively selected. All receptors come from a man younger than 35 in good health.

The chain carries TRBV5-4 and TRBJ2-7; D is unresolved. With 2 bases removed from V and 3 bases from J, the gap between germline ends came to 15 bases. The CDR3 length is 15 residues. Germline V CDR1 and CDR2: SGHNT, YYREEE (reference sequence). The DNA of the CDR3 is TGTGCCAGCAGCTTCACAGCGTTCCCTCGCTACGAGCAGTACTTC. Encoded protein: CASSFTAFPRYEQYF.

In its sample, this clone was seen a few times. The rearrangement joins TRBV30 to TRBJ1-1; 7 nucleotides match TRBD1. V trimming: 4 bases; J trimming: 4 bases; junction bases outside the gene matches: 6. The germline CDR1 and CDR2 sequences are GTSNPN and SVGIG (reference sequence). The CDR3 loop spans 13 amino acids. The DNA of the CDR3 is TGTGCCTGGACTCAGGGGGGGATCACTGAAGCTTTCTTT. Translated: CAWTQGGITEAFF.

The chain employs TRBV5-1 and TRBJ2-5; no firm D call. This CDR3 spans 12 amino acids. Germline V gene sequence: CDR1 SGHRS, CDR2 YFSETQ. The germline V and J ends were trimmed by 6 bases and 0 bases, with 6 bases remaining between them. The CDR3 region is CASNPDQETQYF. The DNA of the CDR3 is TGCGCCAGCAACCCAGACCAAGAGACCCAGTACTTC.

This clone was seen once. The rearrangement links TRBV28 to TRBJ2-7; D may be TRBD1 (6 bases). Between the trimmed V and J ends, which lost 3 bases and 1 base, there was a span of 13 bases. This CDR3 has 15 amino acids. The germline CDR1 and CDR2 sequences are MDHEN and SYDVKM. CDR3 sequence (DNA): TGTGCCAGCAGTTTCCCCAGGGGTATATCCTACGAGCAGTACTTC. Its protein product is CASSFPRGISYEQYF.

This rearrangement joins TRBV30 to TRBJ2-1; 11 bases are shared with TRBD2. In germline, CDR1 is GTSNPN, CDR2 SVGIG (reference sequence). The CDR3 loop spans 15 amino acids. Unmatched junction bases numbered 3, after V lost 2 bases and J lost 3 bases. CDR3 in amino acids: CAWSIAGGRYNEQFF. The CDR3 DNA is TGTGCCTGGAGTATAGCGGGAGGGCGCTACAATGAGCAGTTCTTC.

CDR3 protein: CASSLEAVFTDTQYF. CDR3 DNA sequence: TGCGCCAGCAGCTTGGAAGCGGTATTCACAGATACGCAGTATTTT. This chain uses TRBV5-1 with TRBJ2-3; D possibly corresponds to TRBD2 (5 bases). V lost 0 bases and J lost 2, with 10 bases in between. The CDR3 consists of 15 residues. Germline V lookup: CDR1 SGHRS, CDR2 YFSETQ.

Concerning this clone itself: Within the sample, other DNA sequences also encode this same CDR3. The chain combines TRBV2 with TRBJ2-1, with D perhaps assigned TRBD1 or TRBD2 (5 bases each). Per germline, CDR1 SNHLY and CDR2 FYNNEI. This CDR3 spans 13 amino acids. V gave up 3 bases and J gave up 4 bases, with 7 bases separating them. CDR3 protein: CASSEGPYNEQFF. In DNA, the CDR3 is TGTGCCAGCAGTGAGGGACCTTACAATGAGCAGTTCTTC.

The chain combines TRBV6-1 with TRBJ2-7; D gene uncertain. This CDR3 comprises 14 residues. Germline V gene sequence: CDR1 MNHNS, CDR2 SASEGT. V was trimmed by 2 bases and J by 3 bases, leaving 11 bases between them. The CDR3 DNA reads as TGTGCCAGCAGTGAATGGGGAACCCTCTACGAGCAGTACTTC. Its protein is CASSEWGTLYEQYF.

CDR3 DNA: TGTGCCAGCAGCCGCGTCGGGGGGGGGTCCTACGAGCAGTACTTC. It yields the protein CASSRVGGGSYEQYF. V is TRBV6-5 and J is TRBJ2-7, with 8 bases fitting TRBD2. Germline CDR1 reads MNHEY; CDR2 reads SVGAGI. This CDR3 contains 15 residues. Trimming took 6 bases from V and 1 from J; bases not matched to a gene: 8.

The genes are TRBV18 and TRBJ1-4, with 12 bases fitting TRBD1. Trimming cost V 6 bases and J 7 bases; bases outside gene matches: 9. Germline V lookup: CDR1 KGHSH, CDR2 LQKENI. CDR3 length: 16 amino acids. CDR3 nucleotide sequence: TGTGCCAGCTCTCCCCAGGGACAGGGGGCTTTTGAAAAACTGTTTTTT. Protein: CASSPQGQGAFEKLFF. Full variable domain (rest looked up from reference TRBV18 and TRBJ1-4): NAGVMQNPRHLVRRRGQEARLRCSPMKGHSHVYWYRQLPEEGLKFMVYLQKENIIDESGMPKERFSAEFPKEGPSILRIQQVVRGDSAAYFCASSPQGQGAFEKLFFGSGTQLSVL.

This chain links TRBV19 with TRBJ1-4, with a weak D call TRBD1 (5 bases). Trimming removed 7 bases at V and 8 bases at J, with 14 bases between. There are 13 residues in the CDR3. Germline assignment: CDR1 LNHDA and CDR2 SQIVND (reference sequence). As DNA, the CDR3 is TGTGCCAGTACCCCCAGGCAGGGAGAAAAACTGTTTTTT. This sequence encodes CASTPRQGEKLFF.

The rearrangement joins TRBV6-5 to TRBJ2-1, with TRBD1 as a possible D gene (6 bases). The CDR3 runs 15 residues. Germline loops: CDR1 MNHEY, CDR2 SVGAGI. Trimming removed 6 bases at V and 4 bases at J, with 16 bases between. In DNA, the CDR3 is TGTGCCAGCAGCCTGATTGGGACACCTTACAATGAGCAGTTCTTC. Its translation is CASSLIGTPYNEQFF.

The chain employs TRBV6-6 and TRBJ2-7, with D hard to call. The V and J ends lost 2 bases and 4 bases respectively, with 3 bases between them. The CDR3 sequence is 11 residues long. The germline V gene encodes CDR1 MNHNY and CDR2 SVGAGI (reference sequence). The CDR3 region has the DNA TGTGCCAGCAGTTACCAGTACGAGCAGTACTTC. Translating gives CASSYQYEQYF.

This chain uses TRBV6-5 with TRBJ1-1; D is perhaps TRBD1 (5 bases). V lost 5 bases to trimming and J lost 9 bases, with 16 bases between them. The CDR3 is 13 residues long. Per the germline V gene, CDR1 is MNHEY and CDR2 is SVGAGI. For the CDR3, the DNA is TGTGCCAGCAGTAGGGGCCCTGGGCTACAAGCTTTCTTT. Translating it yields CASSRGPGLQAFF.

V usage is TRBV19 and J usage is TRBJ2-5, with TRBD2 matching 11 bases. The trim removed 3 bases at V and 2 bases at J, leaving 2 bases unmatched. This CDR3 has 15 residues. CDR1 is LNHDA, CDR2 SQIVND, per germline (reference sequence). The CDR3 here is CASSMGLAVQETQYF. CDR3 nucleotides: TGTGCCAGTAGTATGGGACTAGCGGTTCAAGAGACCCAGTACTTC.

The chain is built from TRBV19 and TRBJ2-1; D possibly corresponds to TRBD1 (5 bases). The CDR3 consists of 14 residues. Germline V lookup: CDR1 LNHDA, CDR2 SQIVND (reference sequence). V lost 9 bases and J lost 0, with 12 bases in between. The CDR3 reads CASSRAYSYNEQFF. DNA for the CDR3: TGTGCCAGCTCCAGGGCCTACTCCTACAATGAGCAGTTCTTC.

In this sample, this clone turned up a few times. The rearrangement links TRBV18 to TRBJ1-4; D unresolved. Germline V gives CDR1 KGHSH, CDR2 LQKENI. The CDR3 runs 16 residues. V lost 3 bases to trimming and J lost 3 bases, with 14 bases between them. CDR3 nucleotide sequence: TGTGCCAGCTCACCGTACGGGGTATCGGCTAATGAAAAACTGTTTTTT. It yields the protein CASSPYGVSANEKLFF.

The chain couples TRBV4-1 to TRBJ2-2; perhaps D is TRBD1 or TRBD2 (5 bases each). This CDR3 has 18 residues. Deletions cut 1 base from V and 1 base from J, with 16 bases between. CDR1 is MGHRA and CDR2 is YSYEKL in the germline V gene. In nucleotides, the CDR3 is TGCGCCAGCAGCCAAGTGGGTAGAGGGGCTAAGAACACCGGGGAGCTGTTTTTT. It translates to CASSQVGRGAKNTGELFF.

The rearrangement uses TRBV18 and TRBJ2-1; weak D call: TRBD1 (5 bases). V was shortened by 4 bases and J by 7 bases, with 5 bases between the two germline ends. The CDR3 is 11 residues long. Germline V gives CDR1 KGHSH, CDR2 LQKENI. CDR3 in DNA: TGTGCCAGCTCACAGGGGAATGAGCAGTTCTTC. It codes for CASSQGNEQFF.

This clone occurred a few times. The genes are TRBV6-1 and TRBJ2-7; TRBD2 matches 7 bases. Looked up from germline, CDR1 is MNHNS and CDR2 is SASEGT. This CDR3 spans 14 amino acids. Trimming cost V 6 bases and J 1 base; bases outside gene matches: 6. The CDR3 DNA sequence: TGTGCCAGCAGGCCGGAGCGGGATTCCTACGAGCAGTACTTC. This sequence encodes CASRPERDSYEQYF.

This chain joins TRBV4-1 and TRBJ2-3; unclear D gene. With 4 bases removed from V and 0 bases from J, the gap between germline ends came to 23 bases. The CDR3 sequence is 19 residues long. Germline V gene lookup returns CDR1 MGHRA and CDR2 YSYEKL. The CDR3 DNA is TGCGCCAGCAGCCCAGCTCCCGGACCGATATTAACTAGCACAGATACGCAGTATTTT. Protein sequence: CASSPAPGPILTSTDTQYF.

Comment on this clone: Other DNA sequences of this sample code for an identical CDR3. The chain recombines TRBV9 with TRBJ1-3, with D tentatively TRBD1 (6 bases). V lost 0 bases, J lost 2 bases, and 9 bases lay in between. The CDR3 consists of 15 residues. Per germline, CDR1 SGDLS and CDR2 YYNGEE. This CDR3 is CASSVGAGAGNTIYF. The CDR3 DNA follows: TGTGCCAGCAGCGTAGGGGCAGGGGCTGGAAACACCATATATTTT.

The CDR3 reads CASSTGLLTIAKNIQYF. The CDR3 DNA reads as TGTGCCAGTTCGACAGGGCTGTTGACAATAGCCAAAAACATTCAGTACTTC. This rearrangement joins TRBV19 to TRBJ2-4; 7 nucleotides line up with TRBD1. Germline CDR1 LNHDA, CDR2 SQIVND (reference sequence). Germline trimming cut 8 bases from V and 0 bases from J; bases unmatched to any gene: 13. This CDR3 comprises 17 residues.

V is TRBV2 and J is TRBJ1-2, with a possible D match to TRBD1 (6 bases). Germline V CDR1 and CDR2: SNHLY, FYNNEI. CDR3 size: 15 residues. Trimming stripped 8 bases from V and 2 bases from J, with 18 bases between. The CDR3 protein is CASADGGTPNYGYTF. DNA of the CDR3: TGTGCCAGCGCGGACGGGGGCACTCCAAACTATGGCTACACCTTC.

The rearrangement uses TRBV12-5 and TRBJ2-7, with a tentative D call TRBD1 (6 bases). V lost 2 bases and J lost 1, with 21 bases in between. From germline, CDR1 is LGHNT and CDR2 FRNRAP. The CDR3 consists of 18 residues. The DNA of the CDR3 is TGTGCTAGTGGTTTGTCCAAGGCTGCAGGGGTCAGTTCCTACGAGCAGTACTTC. The encoded protein is CASGLSKAAGVSSYEQYF.